The source of this T cell receptor (beta chain) is a study of a mutant IDH1 vaccine in newly diagnosed glioma. Overall study context: Investigators started vaccination 4-6 weeks after radiotherapy alone, or with temozolomide cycles. Before enrollment, patients got radiotherapy alone, temozolomide alone, or mostly the combination.

Time point defined: week 35, safety follow-up. A single vaccine dose contained 300 ug of mutant IDH1 20-mer peptide, and topical imiquimod was used with it. The donors had new WHO grade 3 or 4 astrocytomas; these were IDH1-mutant and ATRX-lost. About this clone itself: The antigen is unknown.

The method was immunoSEQ multiplex PCR; TCRdb's version includes in-frame clones alone and lacks a portion of them. Here the sample spans approximately 47,000 clones, around nine tenths being singletons. Sequencing was performed on PBMCs, taken from a glioma patient whose treatment included an IDH1 peptide vaccine. This clonotype was sampled from a woman between 35 and 50 years old with glioma.

The CDR3 DNA reads TGCGCCAGCAGCCCGAGGGTAGGGACTAGCACAGATACGCAGTATTTT. Translating it yields CASSPRVGTSTDTQYF. The rearrangement links TRBV5-1 to TRBJ2-3; possibly TRBD2 for D (6 bases). The CDR3 runs to 16 residues. Germline V lookup: CDR1 SGHRS, CDR2 YFSETQ. Trimming removed 4 bases from V and 0 bases from J, with 15 bases in between.